The following is a T cell receptor (beta chain) sequence with its context. Alongside a J-beta primer mix, a sample-barcoded 5' primer served in a second PCR lasting about 7 to 12 cycles. Via MiXCR, TCRdb re-called the 5' RACE reads, giving one row per CDR3 protein. Among about 1 million distinct CDR3 sequences listed, roughly 24% were seen once. This record belongs to a study of blood T cells in healthy people across ages. The CDR3 extends over 12 amino acids. Germline V lookup: CDR1 SQVTM, CDR2 ANQGSEA. V was shortened by 4 bases and J by 0 bases, with 7 bases between the two germline ends. These records were also assigned to another study, of T cells of mothers and their children.

This chain joins TRBV29-1 and TRBJ2-7; D is unclear. The origin of this receptor is a girl aged 2-9 years in good health. Specimen: blood. The CDR3 coding sequence is TGCAGCGTTGCTGAAAGCTCCTACGAGCAGTACTTC. Amino acid sequence: CSVAESSYEQYF.